This TCR beta chain was profiled in a study of cytomegalovirus exposure and HLA in healthy donors. Overall study findings and caveats: Later findings reportedly placed an Asian-associated ancestry cluster below the roughly 730-donor mean for N-insertions. Analysis was carried out at a later point, and it linked a missense DCLRE1C variant to TCR beta V- and J-gene trimming.

It was with 60 Vbeta and 13 Jbeta primers that the PCR ran. Using immunoSEQ multiplex PCR, the repertoire was profiled, and TCRdb retains in-frame clones only, with some absent. Altogether around 300,000 clones are present, under 80% being singletons, with the ten largest covering roughly 2.4%. Donors consisted of healthy bone marrow donors. As regards this clone: What it binds is not known.

The receptor was derived from a female donor in good health and CMV-seronegative. The specimen sequenced was PBMCs.

Here the CDR3 DNA reads TGTGCCAGCAGCGTAGTACAGATGAACACTGAAGCTTTCTTT. It yields the protein CASSVVQMNTEAFF. V usage is TRBV9 and J usage is TRBJ1-1, with no clear D. V lost 0 bases and J 0 bases, leaving 6 bases between the germline ends. The CDR3 spans 14 residues. CDR1 is SGDLS and CDR2 is YYNGEE in the germline V gene.